The present TCR beta chain was sequenced within a study of blood T cell repertoires in COVID-19 (dated by TCRdb to 2018 to 2020). For the wider study: The collaborator samples originated in the United States, Italy and Spain and spanned the acute and convalescent phases of COVID-19. The samples were drawn from the first 160 participants of the ongoing ImmuneRACE study and from 950 to 1,500 subjects provided by 6 global collaborators. The prospective study material was composed of cDNA or gDNA derived from T cells, B-cell-depleted T cells, or PBMCs. The repertoires were released in a freely available public database intended as a resource for research on the immune response to SARS-CoV-2. HLA class I and class II types, where available, came from metadata supplied by the sample provider rather than from assay-based typing. The dataset comprised deeply sampled blood TCRbeta repertoires from subjects exposed to, actively infected with, or recovered from COVID-19. Sample metadata almost always included a de-identified subject ID, COVID-19 status, age in years and sex.

In the germline V gene (reference sequence), CDR1 corresponds to SGHNT and CDR2 to YYREEE. The CDR3 contains 15 residues, cysteine and phenylalanine counted. CDR3 DNA only is kept here, 45 bases in frame from base 1. V lost 6 bases and J lost 8 bases, and the count of bases not matched to a germline gene is 9. Study-wide conclusions, independent of this receptor: Clinical and demographic metadata were provided uncurated, with the amount varying by source and participant.

Only a few counts were recorded for this clone. The specificity of this receptor is unknown. Qualities for individual bases were not recorded, and no much larger clone is one base off. A second Seattle source provided samples from volunteer blood donors who had recovered from COVID-19. Whole blood was collected in K2EDTA tubes by collaborating institutions according to the institutions' own protocols. For TCRbeta analysis, collaborator samples were shipped as frozen whole blood, as isolated PBMCs, or as DNA extracted from either sample type. The immunoSEQ Assay, a bias-controlled multiplex PCR, was used to amplify TCRbeta CDR3 regions from genomic DNA. The study's processing was this. The number of nucleated cells in each sample was estimated by amplification of reference gene primers within the assay. To quantify the absolute abundance of each unique TCRbeta CDR3 rearrangement, sequence reads were collapsed and filtered. For each sample, productive Simpson clonality was calculated as the square root of Simpson's diversity index over productive rearrangements. TCRdb limited this immuneACCESS table to in-frame rearrangements with V and J called. A share of clones is missing; checked studies link under half to unresolved V genes, and the rest is unexplained. V, J and clone size derive from that table, while D and trimming were established from the DNA sequence. In all, the sample holds about 220,000 clones, and roughly 82% of those were seen once. 2% to 2.5% of the sample rests with the top ten.

The source is a man aged 35 to 55 who had recovered from COVID-19. Recombination joined TRBV5-4 with TRBJ2-1, with TRBD1 identical over 12 junction bases. The sample taken for sequencing was peripheral blood. This receptor carries the CDR3 CASNEGGTGGDEQFF. In nucleotide form, the sequence is TGTGCCAGCAACGAGGGGGGGACAGGGGGCGATGAGCAGTTCTTC.